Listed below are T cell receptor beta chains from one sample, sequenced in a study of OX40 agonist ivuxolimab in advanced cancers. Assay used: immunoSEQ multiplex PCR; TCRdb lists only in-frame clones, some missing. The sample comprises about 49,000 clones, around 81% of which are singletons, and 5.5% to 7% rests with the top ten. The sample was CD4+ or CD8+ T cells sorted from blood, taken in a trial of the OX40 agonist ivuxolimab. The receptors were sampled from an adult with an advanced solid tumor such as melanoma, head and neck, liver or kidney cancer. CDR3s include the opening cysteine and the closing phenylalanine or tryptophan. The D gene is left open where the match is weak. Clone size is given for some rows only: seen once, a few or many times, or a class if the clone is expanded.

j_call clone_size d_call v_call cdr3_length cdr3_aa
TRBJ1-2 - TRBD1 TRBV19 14 CASSPQRGGRGYTF
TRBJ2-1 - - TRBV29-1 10 CSVGSNEQFF
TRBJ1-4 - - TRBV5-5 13 CASSPQLGGKLFF
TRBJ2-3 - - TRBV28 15 CASSPSEGSTDTQYF
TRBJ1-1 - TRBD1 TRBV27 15 CASSLSWTGGGGAFF
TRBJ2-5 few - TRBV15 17 CATSRDSPYVSLETQYF
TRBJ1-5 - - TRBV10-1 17 CASRDFPFCYSNQPQHF
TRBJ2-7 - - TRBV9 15 CASSVESNIAYEQYF
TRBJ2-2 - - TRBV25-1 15 CASSEYMGVTGELFF
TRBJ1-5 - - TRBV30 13 CAWSVQEAQPQHF
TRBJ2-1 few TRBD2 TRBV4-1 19 CASSQAGTSGGGSYNEQFF
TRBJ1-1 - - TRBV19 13 CATEDSMNTEAFF
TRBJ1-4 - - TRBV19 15 CASSIESQRGEKLFF
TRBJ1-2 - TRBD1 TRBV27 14 CASSFLQGAKGYTF
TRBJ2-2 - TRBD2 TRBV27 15 CASSRTSGSPGELFF
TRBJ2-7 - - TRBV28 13 CASSFFSTYEQYF
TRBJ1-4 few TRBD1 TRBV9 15 CASSVGGQGEEKLFF
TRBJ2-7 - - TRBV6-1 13 CASSNPLSYEQYF
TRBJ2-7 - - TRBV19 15 CASSHFLDGTYEQYF
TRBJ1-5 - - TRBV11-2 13 CASSSDPNQPQHF
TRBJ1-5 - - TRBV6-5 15 CASSTDGRWDQPQHF
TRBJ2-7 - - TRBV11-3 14 CASSPAGYPYEQYF
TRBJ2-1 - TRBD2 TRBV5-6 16 CASSLWGLAVYNEQFF
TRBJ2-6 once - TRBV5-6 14 CASSLDSGANVLTF
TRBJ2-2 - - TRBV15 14 CATSRDWETGELFF
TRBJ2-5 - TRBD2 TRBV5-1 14 CASSPGGVAKTQYF
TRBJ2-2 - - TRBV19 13 CASHRWNTGELFF
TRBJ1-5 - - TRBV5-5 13 CASSPDTSQPQHF
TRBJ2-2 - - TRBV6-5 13 CASSYRVTGELFF
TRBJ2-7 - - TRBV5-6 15 CASSPGGGSGSEQYF
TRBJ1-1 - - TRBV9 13 CASAHGGGTEAFF
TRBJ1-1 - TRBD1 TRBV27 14 CASSSRTGGPEAFF
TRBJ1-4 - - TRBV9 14 CASSGGSTNEKLFF
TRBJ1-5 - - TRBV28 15 CASVDHREVNQPQHF
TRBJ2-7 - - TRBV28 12 CASSSGLYEQYF
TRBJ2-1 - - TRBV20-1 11 CSARLVGEQFF
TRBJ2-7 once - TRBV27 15 CASSLEQGYFYEQYF
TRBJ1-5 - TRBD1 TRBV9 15 CASSAEGASNQPQHF
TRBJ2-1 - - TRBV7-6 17 CASSLEPSVRPGNEQFF
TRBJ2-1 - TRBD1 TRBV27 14 CASSLWTGSNEQFF
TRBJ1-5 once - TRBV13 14 CASSHTGTNQPQHF
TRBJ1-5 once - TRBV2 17 CASRETGYLGLNQPQHF
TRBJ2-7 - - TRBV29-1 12 CSGSTSTYEQYF
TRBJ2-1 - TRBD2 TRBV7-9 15 CASSRTSGEYNEQFF
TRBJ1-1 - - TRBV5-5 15 CASSLEPDSLGFDFF
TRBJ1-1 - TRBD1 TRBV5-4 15 CASSSWTGLNTEAFF